This TCR beta chain was profiled in a study of T cell repertoires in cytomegalovirus infection. This clonotype was observed at least ten times. The antigen remains unidentified. Notes on the study in general: Ex vivo, HLA-C-restricted CMV-specific TCR beta clonotypes prevailed over the rest of the response.

V was clipped by 1 base and J by 3 bases, with 4 bases between them. Germline CDR1 reads MNHEY; CDR2 reads SMNVEV (reference sequence). The CDR3 totals 13 residues. TCRdb recomputed calls from the reads with MiXCR, one row per CDR3 protein. The data contain some 46,000 distinct CDR3 sequences, about a fifth of them singletons. This sequence joins TRBV27 and TRBJ2-1; D gene unclear. Sequences were derived from CD8+ T cells from cultured PBMCs, sampled from culture after CMV antigen stimulation. This TCR was recovered from a human donor in good health (CMV status not recorded). Some clones in this sample may be carry-over from other donors' samples. The CDR3 loop is CASSLLGYNEQFF. DNA of the CDR3: TGTGCCAGCAGTTTATTGGGCTACAATGAGCAGTTCTTC.